The clone carrying this T cell receptor (beta chain) was counted ten times or more. The entry originates in a study of tumor-infiltrating lymphocytes in oesophageal squamous cell carcinoma. Germline assignment: CDR1 SGHRS and CDR2 YFSETQ. With V trimmed by 0 bases and J by 2 bases, 4 bases remained unmatched. This CDR3 has 15 residues. Via MiXCR, TCRdb re-called the PCR reads, giving one row per CDR3 protein. The sample shows about 7,100 distinct CDR3 sequences, around 14% of them seen only once. The chain uses TRBV5-1 and TRBJ1-2; 7 positions agree with TRBD1. The specimen sequenced was blood. The sequence was collected from a male donor with esophageal squamous cell carcinoma. The CDR3 DNA reads TGCGCCAGCAGCTTGGCGGGACAGCAGAACTATGGCTACACCTTC. Protein product: CASSLAGQQNYGYTF.